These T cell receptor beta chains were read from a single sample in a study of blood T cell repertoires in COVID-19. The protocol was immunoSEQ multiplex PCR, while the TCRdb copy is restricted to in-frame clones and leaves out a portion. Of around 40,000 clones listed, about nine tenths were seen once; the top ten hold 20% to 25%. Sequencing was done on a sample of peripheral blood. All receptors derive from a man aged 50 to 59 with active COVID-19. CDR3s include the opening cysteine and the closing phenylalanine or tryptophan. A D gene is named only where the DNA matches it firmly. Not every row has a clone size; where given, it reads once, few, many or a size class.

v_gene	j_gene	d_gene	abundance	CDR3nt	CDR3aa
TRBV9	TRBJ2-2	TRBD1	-	TGTGCCAGCAGCTCCAACAGGGGGCAAGGTTCCACCGGGGAGCTGTTTTTT	CASSSNRGQGSTGELFF
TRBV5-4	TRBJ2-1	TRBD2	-	TGTGCCAGCAGCTGGGGAGCGGGAGTCAGTGAGCAGTTCTTC	CASSWGAGVSEQFF
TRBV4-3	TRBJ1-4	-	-	TGCGCCAGCAGCCCGACAGGAAGAAATGAAAAACTGTTTTTT	CASSPTGRNEKLFF
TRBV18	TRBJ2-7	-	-	TGTGCCAGCTCACCGGGACTTGACTACGAGCAGTACTTC	CASSPGLDYEQYF
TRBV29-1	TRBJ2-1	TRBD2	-	TGCAGCGTTGAAGTAGGGCTAGGGGAGGGATTCTTTAGCTCCTACAATGAGCAGTTCTTC	CSVEVGLGEGFFSSYNEQFF
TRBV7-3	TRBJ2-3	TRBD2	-	TGTGCCAGCAGCTTAGGGGCCGGGGGGACAGATACGCAGTATTTT	CASSLGAGGTDTQYF
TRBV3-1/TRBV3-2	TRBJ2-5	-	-	TGTGCCAGCAGCAACTCGTACCAAGAGACCCAGTACTTC	CASSNSYQETQYF
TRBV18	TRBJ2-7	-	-	TGTGCCAGCTCACCCCTCGGAGGGTCGGCGGGCCCCTACGAGCAGTACTTC	CASSPLGGSAGPYEQYF
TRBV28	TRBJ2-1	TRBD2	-	TGTGCCAGCAGCTTGACTAGCGGGAGGGTTGGCGAGCAGTTCTTC	CASSLTSGRVGEQFF
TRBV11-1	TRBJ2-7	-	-	TGTGCCAGCAGCTTCGCGGGCCTATCCTACGAGCAGTACTTC	CASSFAGLSYEQYF
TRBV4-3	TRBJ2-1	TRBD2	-	TGCGCCAGCAGCCAAGCGGCGGGAGGAGGCAATGAGCAGTTCTTC	CASSQAAGGGNEQFF
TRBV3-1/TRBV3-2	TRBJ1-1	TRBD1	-	TGTGCCAGCAGCCTCGGCGGACAGGGGGCTTCTGAAGCTTTCTTT	CASSLGGQGASEAFF
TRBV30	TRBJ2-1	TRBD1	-	TGTGCCTGGAACAGGGGACAGGACAATGAGCAGTTCTTC	CAWNRGQDNEQFF
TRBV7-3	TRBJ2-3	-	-	TGTGCCAGCAGCTCTACAGGGTCAGATACGCAGTATTTT	CASSSTGSDTQYF
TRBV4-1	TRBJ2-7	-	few	TGCGCCAGCAGCCAAGATATTCCCCGCGAGCAGTACTTC	CASSQDIPREQYF
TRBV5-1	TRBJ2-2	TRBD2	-	TGCGCCAGTAATCGTCAAAGCGGGACCTACACCGGGGAGCTGTTTTTT	CASNRQSGTYTGELFF
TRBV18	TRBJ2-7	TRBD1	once	TGTGCCAGCTCACCGGGACAGGGTCTTTACGAGCAGTACTTC	CASSPGQGLYEQYF
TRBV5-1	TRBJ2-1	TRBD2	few	TGCGCCAGCAGAAATAGCGGGAGGGACTACAATGAGCAGTTCTTC	CASRNSGRDYNEQFF
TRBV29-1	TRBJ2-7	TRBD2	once	TGCAGCGCCCGGGAGGATAGTTCCTACGAGCAGTACTTC	CSAREDSSYEQYF
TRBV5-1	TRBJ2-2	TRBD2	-	TGCGCCACCCGGACTAGCGGGAACACCGGGGAGCTGTTTTTT	CATRTSGNTGELFF
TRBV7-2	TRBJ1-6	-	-	TGTGCCAGCAGCTTAGGTACGGGACTGAGTTCACCCCTCCACTTT	CASSLGTGLSSPLHF
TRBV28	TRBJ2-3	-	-	TGTGCCAGCAGTCCCTCGGATACGCAGTATTTT	CASSPSDTQYF
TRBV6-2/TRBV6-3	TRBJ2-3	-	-	TGTGCCAGCAGTTACTCGACGGAAGGGGAAGGCTACGCAGATACGCAGTATTTT	CASSYSTEGEGYADTQYF
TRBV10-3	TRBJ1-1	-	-	TGTGCCATCATAGACCCCCCAGGCGCTGAAGCTTTCTTT	CAIIDPPGAEAFF
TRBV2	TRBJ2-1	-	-	TGTGCCAGCCAGGGGAGGGGGGACGATGAGCAGTTCTTC	CASQGRGDDEQFF
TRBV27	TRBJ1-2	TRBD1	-	TGTGCCAGCAGTGACGTCAGGGGGGATGTCTATGGCTACACCTTC	CASSDVRGDVYGYTF
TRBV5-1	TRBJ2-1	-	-	TGCGCCAGCAGCATTATAGCGGACTCCTACAATGAGCAGTTCTTC	CASSIIADSYNEQFF
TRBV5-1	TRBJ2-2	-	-	TGCGCCAGCCAGAACACCGGGGAGCTGTTTTTT	CASQNTGELFF
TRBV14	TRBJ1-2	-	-	TGTGCCAGCAGCCCCCGATCAGAGGCCTATGGCTACACCTTC	CASSPRSEAYGYTF
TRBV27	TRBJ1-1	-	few	TGTGCCAGCAGTTTAAACAGGAACACTGAAGCTTTCTTT	CASSLNRNTEAFF
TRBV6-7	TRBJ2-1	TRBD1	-	TGTGCCAGCAGTTACTCGGACAGGGGGAATAGCGAGCAGTTCTTC	CASSYSDRGNSEQFF
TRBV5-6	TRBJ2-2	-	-	TGTGCCAGCAGCCCACCGGGTCCCTCAACCGGGGAGCTGTTTTTT	CASSPPGPSTGELFF
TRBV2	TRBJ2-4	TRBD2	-	TGTGCCAGCAGTGAACGCGCGGGAGGGGCGTTAGCCAAAAACATTCAGTACTTC	CASSERAGGALAKNIQYF
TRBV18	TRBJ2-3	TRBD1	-	TGTGCCAGCTCACCAGTTGGACAGGGGTCAGATACGCAGTATTTT	CASSPVGQGSDTQYF
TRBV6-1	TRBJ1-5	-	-	TGTGCCAGCAGTGAGAGGGGGAGCAATCAGCCCCAGCATTTT	CASSERGSNQPQHF
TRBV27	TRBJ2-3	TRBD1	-	TGTGCCACTACGAACACAGGGGGCACAGATACGCAGTATTTT	CATTNTGGTDTQYF
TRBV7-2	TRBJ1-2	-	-	TGTGCCAGCAGCTTAGAAGAGGGGGTAAACTATGGCTACACCTTC	CASSLEEGVNYGYTF
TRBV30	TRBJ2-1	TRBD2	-	TGTGCCTGGAGTGTGACTAGCGGGAGTTACAATGAGCAGTTCTTC	CAWSVTSGSYNEQFF
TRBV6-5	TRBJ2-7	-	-	TGTGCCAGCAACTTAGTCTACGAGCAGTACTTC	CASNLVYEQYF
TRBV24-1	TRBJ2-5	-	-	TGTGCCACCAGTCCAGGGGGGGAGACCCAGTACTTC	CATSPGGETQYF
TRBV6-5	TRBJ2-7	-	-	TGTGCCAGCAGCTTTTCCTACGAGCAGTACTTC	CASSFSYEQYF
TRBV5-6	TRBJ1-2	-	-	TGTGCCAGCAGCTTGCGCAGGGCCCCTTACTATGGCTACACCTTC	CASSLRRAPYYGYTF
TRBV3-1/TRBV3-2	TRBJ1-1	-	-	TGTGCCAGCGCACCGGGGAACACTGAAGCTTTCTTT	CASAPGNTEAFF
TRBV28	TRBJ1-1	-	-	TGTGCCAGCAGTTTAGTTGGAACAGGGAGTATCGCTGAAGCTTTCTTT	CASSLVGTGSIAEAFF
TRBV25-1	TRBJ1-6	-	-	TGTGCCAGCAGCCGGGCAGGGCGAGAGTCACCCCTCCACTTT	CASSRAGRESPLHF
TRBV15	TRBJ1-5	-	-	TGTGCCACCAGCAGAGATTTCGGGGGGTTAAGCAATCAGCCCCAGCATTTT	CATSRDFGGLSNQPQHF
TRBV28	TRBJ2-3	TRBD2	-	TGTGCCAGCAGTTTATCCTACCCGGGACTAGCGGGAGATACGCAGTATTTT	CASSLSYPGLAGDTQYF
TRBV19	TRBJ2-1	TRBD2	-	TGTGCCAGTAGTATAGTAGGCGGGGGAATGGGGGGTTCCTACAATGAGCAGTTCTTC	CASSIVGGGMGGSYNEQFF
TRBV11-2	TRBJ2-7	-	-	TGTGCCAGCAGCGGGAGAAGCTCCTACGAGCAGTACTTC	CASSGRSSYEQYF
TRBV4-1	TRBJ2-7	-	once	TGCGCCAGCAGCCAAGACCCTCCGGCAGGCGAGCAGTACTTC	CASSQDPPAGEQYF
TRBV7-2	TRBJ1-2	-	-	TGTGCCAGCAGCTCTACTAACTATGGCTACACCTTC	CASSSTNYGYTF
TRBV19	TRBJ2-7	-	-	TGTGCCAGTAGTATAGGAGGTAGAGTCTACGAGCAGTACTTC	CASSIGGRVYEQYF
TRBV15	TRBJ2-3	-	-	TGTGCCACCAGCAGGGGAGAGAGTCCAGATACGCAGTATTTT	CATSRGESPDTQYF
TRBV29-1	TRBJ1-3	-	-	TGCAGCGTTGGGGGACTCGGGAGCTCTGGAAACACCATATATTTT	CSVGGLGSSGNTIYF
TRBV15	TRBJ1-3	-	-	TGTGCCACCAGCGCCGGGGACATCAGCTCTGGAAACACCATATATTTT	CATSAGDISSGNTIYF